The T cell receptor beta chain under discussion was sequenced for a study of blood T cell repertoires in COVID-19. As for the study in general: Researchers got acute and convalescent COVID-19 samples from the United States, Italy and Spain.

Repertoires were generated with immunoSEQ multiplex PCR, while TCRdb's copy carries only in-frame clones and drops some. This table has 220,000 or so clones, 84% appearing once. J was trimmed by 8 bases and V by 1 base; bases with no gene match: 7. This CDR3 region has 15 residues. Germline V lookup: CDR1 SGHKS, CDR2 YYEKEE (reference sequence). Recruits, aged about 18 to 95 years, lived in 24 US areas. Participants' reported clinical history set cohort assignment. Cohort 3 donors counted as recovered after two negative PCRs, clearance, or resolved symptoms. The sequence was collected from a woman aged 35 to 49 who had recovered from COVID-19. Sequencing input: PBMCs or T cells enriched from blood (not recorded which). This chain links TRBV5-5 with TRBJ2-1; 9 bases map to TRBD2. The CDR3 region is CASSLLAGEIYEQFF. CDR3 sequence (DNA): TGTGCCAGCAGCTTGTTAGCGGGAGAGATATATGAGCAGTTCTTC. The whole variable domain, remainder taken from reference TRBV5-5 and TRBJ2-1, is DAGVTQSPTHLIKTRGQQVTLRCSPISGHKSVSWYQQVLGQGPQFIFQYYEKEERGRGNFPDRFSARQFPNYSSELNVNALLLGDSALYLCASSLLAGEIYEQFFGPGTRLTVL.